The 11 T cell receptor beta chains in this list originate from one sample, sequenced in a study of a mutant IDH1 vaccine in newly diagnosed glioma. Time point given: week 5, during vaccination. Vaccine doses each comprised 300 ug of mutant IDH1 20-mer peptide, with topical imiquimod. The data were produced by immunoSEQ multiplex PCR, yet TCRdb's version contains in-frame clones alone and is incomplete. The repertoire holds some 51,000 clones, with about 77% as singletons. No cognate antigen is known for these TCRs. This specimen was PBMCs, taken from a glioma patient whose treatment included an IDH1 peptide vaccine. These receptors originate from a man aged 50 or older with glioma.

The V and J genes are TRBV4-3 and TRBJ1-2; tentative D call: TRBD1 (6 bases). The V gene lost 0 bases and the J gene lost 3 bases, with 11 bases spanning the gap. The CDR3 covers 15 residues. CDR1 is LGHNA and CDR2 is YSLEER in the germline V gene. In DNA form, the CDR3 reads TGCGCCAGCAGCCAAGAACCCAGGGGTCACTATGGCTACACCTTC. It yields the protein CASSQEPRGHYGYTF.

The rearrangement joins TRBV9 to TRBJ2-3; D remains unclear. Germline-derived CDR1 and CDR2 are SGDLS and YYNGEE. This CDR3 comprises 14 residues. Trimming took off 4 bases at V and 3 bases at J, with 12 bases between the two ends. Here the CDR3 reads CASSPGVGTDTQYF. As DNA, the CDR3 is TGTGCCAGCAGCCCCGGCGTTGGAACAGATACGCAGTATTTT.

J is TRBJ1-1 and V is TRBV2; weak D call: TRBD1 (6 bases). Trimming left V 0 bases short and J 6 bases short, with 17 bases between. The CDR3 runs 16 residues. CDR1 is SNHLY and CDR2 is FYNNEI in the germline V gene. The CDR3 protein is CASSEANRAPGSEAFF. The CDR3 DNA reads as TGTGCCAGCAGTGAAGCGAACAGGGCCCCGGGGTCTGAAGCTTTCTTT.

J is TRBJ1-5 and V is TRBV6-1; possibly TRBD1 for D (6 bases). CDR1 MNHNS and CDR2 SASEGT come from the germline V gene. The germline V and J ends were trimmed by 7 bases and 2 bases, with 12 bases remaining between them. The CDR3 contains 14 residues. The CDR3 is CASIWGAGNQPQHF. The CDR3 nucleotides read TGTGCCAGCATATGGGGGGCAGGCAATCAGCCCCAGCATTTT.

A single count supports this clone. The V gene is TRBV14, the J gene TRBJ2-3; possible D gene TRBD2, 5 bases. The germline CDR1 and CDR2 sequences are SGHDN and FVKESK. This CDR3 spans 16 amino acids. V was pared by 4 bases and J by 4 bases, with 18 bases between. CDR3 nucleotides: TGTGCCAGCAGCCTGACGCGAGGGATTAGAGCAGATACGCAGTATTTT. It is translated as CASSLTRGIRADTQYF.

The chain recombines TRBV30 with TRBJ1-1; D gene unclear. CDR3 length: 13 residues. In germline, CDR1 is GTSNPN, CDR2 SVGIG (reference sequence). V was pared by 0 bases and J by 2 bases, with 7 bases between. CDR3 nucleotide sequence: TGTGCCTGGAGTGTTCAGATTAACACTGAAGCTTTCTTT. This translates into CAWSVQINTEAFF.

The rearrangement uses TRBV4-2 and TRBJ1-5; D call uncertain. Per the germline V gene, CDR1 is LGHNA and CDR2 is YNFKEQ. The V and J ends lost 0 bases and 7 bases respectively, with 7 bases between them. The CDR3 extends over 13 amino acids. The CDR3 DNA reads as TGTGCCAGCAGCCAAGATCGGGAACAGCCCCAGCATTTT. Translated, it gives CASSQDREQPQHF.

CDR3 in DNA: TGTGCCACCAGCAGGGATGGTAACTATGGCTACACCTTC. It translates to CATSRDGNYGYTF. J is TRBJ1-2 and V is TRBV15; no firm D call. Trimming took off 3 bases at V and 1 base at J, with 6 bases between the two ends. The CDR3 spans 13 residues. From germline, CDR1 is LNHNV and CDR2 YYDKDF (reference sequence).

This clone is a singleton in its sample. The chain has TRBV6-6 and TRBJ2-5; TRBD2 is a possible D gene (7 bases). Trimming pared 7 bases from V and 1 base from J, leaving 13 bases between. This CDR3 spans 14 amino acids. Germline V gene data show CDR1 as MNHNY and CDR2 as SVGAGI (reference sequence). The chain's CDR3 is CASKAGALQETQYF. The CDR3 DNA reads TGTGCCAGCAAGGCGGGGGCCCTCCAAGAGACCCAGTACTTC.

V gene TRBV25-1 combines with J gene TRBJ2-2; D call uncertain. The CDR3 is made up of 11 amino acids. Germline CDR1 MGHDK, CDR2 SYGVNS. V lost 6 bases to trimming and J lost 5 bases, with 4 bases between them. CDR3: CASRDTGELFF. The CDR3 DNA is TGTGCCAGCAGGGATACCGGGGAGCTGTTTTTT.

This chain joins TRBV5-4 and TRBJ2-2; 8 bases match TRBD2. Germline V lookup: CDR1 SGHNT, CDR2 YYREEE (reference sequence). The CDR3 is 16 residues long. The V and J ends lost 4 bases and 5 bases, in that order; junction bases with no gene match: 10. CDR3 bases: TGTGCCAGCAGCCAGGCCCAGCGGGGGAGTACCGGGGAGCTGTTTTTT. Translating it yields CASSQAQRGSTGELFF. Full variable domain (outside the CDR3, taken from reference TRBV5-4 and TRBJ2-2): ETGVTQSPTHLIKTRGQQVTLRCSSQSGHNTVSWYQQALGQGPQFIFQYYREEENGRGNFPPRFSGLQFPNYSSELNVNALELDDSALYLCASSQAQRGSTGELFFGEGSRLTVL.